The 10 T cell receptor beta chains presented below share a single source sample, sequenced in a study of somatic mutations in cytotoxic T cells in rheumatoid arthritis (TCRdb year 2017). Libraries were constructed by the immunoSEQ multiplex PCR assay. TCRdb retrieved this table from immuneACCESS and kept in-frame rearrangements only. Not all clones are present; in checked studies, unresolved V genes account for under half, and no reason is known for the remainder. The sample contains several thousand clones, about 75% of them found a single time. The ten largest clones take up 15% to 17% of the sample. The sequencing sample was made of CD8+ T cells sorted from blood. These TCRs come from an adult with rheumatoid arthritis.

The J gene is TRBJ1-1, the V gene TRBV5-1; 7 bases are shared with TRBD1. The length of the CDR3 is 15 residues. V was clipped by 2 bases and J by 4 bases; unmatched bases: 8. Per germline, CDR1 SGHRS and CDR2 YFSETQ. The CDR3 sequence is CASSFVPGGTTEAFF. CDR3 sequence (DNA): TGCGCCAGCAGCTTCGTACCAGGGGGTACCACTGAAGCTTTCTTT.

DNA of the CDR3: TGTGCCACCAGCAGAGATCGACTGTACTTC. Encoded protein: CATSRDRLYF. The J gene is TRBJ2-5, the V gene TRBV15; D is unclear. The germline CDR1 and CDR2 sequences are LNHNV and YYDKDF (reference sequence). Trimming took 0 bases from V and 13 from J, leaving 6 bases between them. This CDR3 comprises 10 residues.

This clone has more than one count but fewer than ten. The chain couples TRBV7-9 to TRBJ2-7; 9 bases line up with TRBD1. The CDR3 runs to 13 residues. CDR1 and CDR2 from the germline V gene are SEHNR and FQNEAQ (reference sequence). V shed 5 bases and J 5 bases; nucleotides not matched to a gene: 4. The CDR3 nucleotides are TGTGCCAGCAGCCCCCGGGACAGGGACGAGCAGTACTTC. It encodes CASSPRDRDEQYF. The complete variable domain, with remaining parts taken from reference TRBV7-9 and TRBJ2-7, reads DTGVSQNPRHKITKRGQNVTFRCDPISEHNRLYWYRQTLGQGPEFLTYFQNEAQLEKSRLLSDRFSAERPKGSFSTLEIQRTEQGDSAMYLCASSPRDRDEQYFGPGTRLTVT.

The rearrangement links TRBV6-5 to TRBJ2-7; D is perhaps TRBD1 (6 bases). From germline, CDR1 is MNHEY and CDR2 SVGAGI. Trimming removed 5 bases at V and 7 bases at J, with 21 bases between. This CDR3 region has 15 residues. The CDR3 is CASSASDRLSGEQYF. In DNA form, the CDR3 reads TGTGCCAGCAGTGCGTCGGACAGACTCTCTGGAGAGCAGTACTTC.

The chain carries TRBV11-2 and TRBJ2-4; D remains ambiguous. The CDR3 contains 14 residues. The V and J ends lost 4 bases and 5 bases respectively, with 12 bases between them. Germline V gene sequence: CDR1 SGHAT, CDR2 FQNNGV. This CDR3 reads CASSYSGLQNIQYF. The CDR3 DNA follows: TGTGCCAGCAGCTATTCAGGTCTCCAAAACATTCAGTACTTC. The variable domain in full, with the rest retrieved from reference TRBV11-2 and TRBJ2-4, is EAGVAQSPRYKIIEKRQSVAFWCNPISGHATLYWYQQILGQGPKLLIQFQNNGVVDDSQLPKDRFSAERLKGVDSTLKIQPAKLEDSAVYLCASSYSGLQNIQYFGAGTRLSVL.

The V call is TRBV7-2, the J call TRBJ1-2; D is unclear. In germline, CDR1 is SGHTA, CDR2 FQGNSA. The CDR3 runs 13 residues. Between the trimmed V and J ends, which lost 3 bases and 4 bases, there was a span of 9 bases. CDR3: CASSFDRSYGYTF. The CDR3 DNA sequence: TGTGCCAGCAGCTTCGACCGTTCCTATGGCTACACCTTC.

J is TRBJ1-4 and V is TRBV7-6, with D unresolved. Germline CDR1 and CDR2: SGHVS and FNYEAQ. Trimming stripped 5 bases from V and 5 bases from J, with 12 bases between. The CDR3 is 14 residues long. In nucleotides, the CDR3 is TGTGCCAGCAGCACCCGCGCAGTCAATGAAAAACTGTTTTTT. This sequence encodes CASSTRAVNEKLFF.

The rearrangement joins TRBV25-1 to TRBJ2-3; D perhaps matches TRBD2 (5 bases). The CDR3 is 17 residues long. CDR1 is MGHDK, CDR2 SYGVNS, per germline. V lost 3 bases to trimming and J lost 2 bases, with 18 bases between them. DNA of the CDR3: TGTGCCAGCAGTGAGTCTGGGCTAGCAACGGTCACAGATACGCAGTATTTT. It translates to CASSESGLATVTDTQYF. The variable domain in full, with the rest retrieved from reference TRBV25-1 and TRBJ2-3, is EADIYQTPRYLVIGTGKKITLECSQTMGHDKMYWYQQDPGMELHLIHYSYGVNSTEKGDLSSESTVSRIRTEHFPLTLESARPSHTSQYLCASSESGLATVTDTQYFGPGTRLTVL.

The rearrangement uses TRBV5-6 and TRBJ1-2; possible D gene TRBD1, 6 bases. CDR3 length: 14 amino acids. Trimming cost V 2 bases and J 2 bases, with 10 bases left between them. The germline gives CDR1 SGHDT, CDR2 YYEEEE. In DNA, the CDR3 is TGTGCCAGCAGCTTTGGTACAGGGAACTATGGCTACACCTTC. This codes for CASSFGTGNYGYTF.

This rearrangement joins TRBV9 to TRBJ2-1; D unresolved. CDR3 length: 11 residues. V was clipped by 3 bases and J by 10 bases, with 8 bases between them. Germline V gives CDR1 SGDLS, CDR2 YYNGEE. The chain's CDR3 is CASSGAREQFF. CDR3 bases: TGTGCCAGCAGCGGGGCGAGGGAGCAGTTCTTC.